Below, 6 T cell receptor beta chains from the same sample are listed, as sequenced in a study of Graves' ophthalmopathy and Graves' hyperthyroidism. RNA transcripts served as template for amplifying TCR beta CDR3 sequences. An initial RT-PCR round employing HTBI primers preceded a second-round multiplex PCR. Via MiXCR, TCRdb re-called the multiplex PCR reads, giving one row per CDR3 protein. The sample yields about 400,000 distinct CDR3 sequences, approximately 16% seen once. Material: peripheral blood. Source of these receptors: a young woman with Graves' ophthalmopathy.

This clonotype was seen repeatedly, ten times or more. The chain combines TRBV28 with TRBJ1-1; 10 nucleotides agree with TRBD1. Per the germline V gene, CDR1 is MDHEN and CDR2 is SYDVKM. The V and J ends lost 6 bases and 1 base, in that order; junction bases with no gene match: 8. The CDR3 spans 16 residues. The CDR3 protein is CASRVPGQGRNTEAFF. DNA for the CDR3: TGTGCCAGCAGGGTCCCGGGACAGGGGAGGAACACTGAAGCTTTCTTT.

This clonotype was seen at least ten times. This sequence joins TRBV20-1 and TRBJ1-5, with a weak D call TRBD1 (6 bases). The CDR3 has 14 residues. Germline assignment: CDR1 DFQATT and CDR2 SNEGSKA (reference sequence). The V gene lost 3 bases and the J gene lost 7 bases, with 16 bases spanning the gap. The CDR3 reads CSASRGQSFQPQHF. The CDR3, as DNA: TGCAGTGCTAGCCGTGGACAGTCCTTCCAGCCCCAGCATTTT.

This clonotype was detected ten times or more. The chain uses TRBV6-1 and TRBJ1-5; TRBD1 matches at 9 bases. The CDR3 is 13 residues long. J was trimmed by 7 bases and V by 4 bases; bases with no gene match: 2. Germline assignment: CDR1 MNHNS and CDR2 SASEGT. This CDR3 is CASSAGQGQPQHF. The CDR3 nucleotides read TGTGCCAGCAGTGCCGGACAGGGGCAGCCCCAGCATTTT.

The sample holds many counts of this clonotype. This chain uses TRBV5-1 with TRBJ1-1; D is perhaps TRBD1 (5 bases). The CDR3 runs to 14 residues. V was shortened by 7 bases and J by 4 bases, with 17 bases between the two germline ends. Germline V gene lookup returns CDR1 SGHRS and CDR2 YFSETQ. The CDR3 DNA reads TGCGCCAGCTGCTATACCACAGGTTCCACTGAAGCTTTCTTT. It yields the protein CASCYTTGSTEAFF.

The chain links TRBV6-2 or TRBV6-3 to TRBJ2-7, with 7 bases fitting TRBD1. The CDR3 is 14 residues long. Losses at the gene ends were 5 bases for V and 7 bases for J; bases not matched to a gene: 11. Germline V gene sequence: CDR1 MNHEY, CDR2 SVGEGT. This CDR3 reads CASSDPGQPREQYF. The CDR3 coding sequence is TGTGCCAGCAGTGACCCGGGACAGCCCCGGGAGCAGTACTTC.

The chain recombines TRBV12-3 or TRBV12-4 with TRBJ2-5; D might be TRBD1 (6 bases). The CDR3 totals 14 residues. Deletions cut 5 bases from V and 5 bases from J, with 15 bases between. In DNA, the CDR3 is TGTGCCAGCAGTCTAACGGGGACATTGGAGACCCAGTACTTC. Its protein product is CASSLTGTLETQYF.